These 16 T cell receptor beta chains share one sample of origin, sequenced in a study of cytomegalovirus exposure and HLA in healthy donors. It was with 60 Vbeta and 13 Jbeta primers that the PCR ran. Profiling relied on immunoSEQ multiplex PCR, and the TCRdb table lists in-frame clones only, not all of them. The sample carries about 140,000 clones, 70% to 80% recorded once. Specimen: PBMCs. The receptors come from a woman under 30 in good health and CMV-seropositive.

The chain couples TRBV5-1 to TRBJ2-7, with D unclear. Trimming cost V 4 bases and J 9 bases, with 20 bases left between them. This CDR3 has 14 residues. Germline V lookup: CDR1 SGHRS, CDR2 YFSETQ. The CDR3 sequence is CASSPGSAVDGQYF. As DNA, the CDR3 is TGCGCCAGCAGCCCCGGGTCCGCCGTAGATGGGCAGTACTTC.

The chain links TRBV7-2 to TRBJ1-1; TRBD1 aligns across 8 bases. The CDR3 sequence is 14 residues long. Germline values: CDR1 SGHTA, CDR2 FQGNSA. Losses at the gene ends were 4 bases for V and 4 bases for J; bases not matched to a gene: 5. In nucleotides, the CDR3 is TGTGCCAGCAGCTCTCAGGGGGCTGTCACTGAAGCTTTCTTT. Protein sequence: CASSSQGAVTEAFF.

The table lists this clone with a few counts. The chain links TRBV7-8 to TRBJ1-1, with no clear D. Germline CDR1 is SGHVS and CDR2 is FQNEAQ. V was cut by 8 bases and J by 5 bases, with 9 bases left in between. CDR3 length equals 11 residues. CDR3 amino acids: CASARETEAFF. CDR3 DNA: TGTGCCAGCGCCCGTGAGACTGAAGCTTTCTTT.

This chain joins TRBV9 and TRBJ2-1; 13 nucleotides agree with TRBD2. Germline loops: CDR1 SGDLS, CDR2 YYNGEE. J gave up 10 bases and V 4 bases, and 8 bases lay outside the gene matches. This CDR3 contains 15 residues. CDR3 DNA sequence: TGTGCCAGCAGCCCACTAGCGGGGGGGCTCCGGGAGCAGTTCTTC. As protein: CASSPLAGGLREQFF.

The chain uses TRBV7-8 and TRBJ1-5; D is uncertain. The CDR3 totals 15 residues. Germline V lookup: CDR1 SGHVS, CDR2 FQNEAQ. Trimming shortened V by 5 bases and J by 2 bases, and 13 bases separated the two germline ends. CDR3 amino acids: CASSPLPGGNQPQHF. In DNA form, the CDR3 reads TGTGCCAGCAGCCCCTTGCCAGGTGGCAATCAGCCCCAGCATTTT. The full variable domain, completed using reference TRBV7-8 and TRBJ1-5, is GAGVSQSPRYKVAKRGQDVALRCDPISGHVSLFWYQQALGQGPEFLTYFQNEAQLDKSGLPSDRFFAERPEGSVSTLKIQRTQQEDSAVYLCASSPLPGGNQPQHFGDGTRLSIL.

This clone was detected only a few times. The V and J genes are TRBV10-3 and TRBJ2-7; D is possibly TRBD2 (7 bases). Deletions cut 8 bases from V and 2 bases from J, with 13 bases between. The CDR3 sequence is 13 residues long. The germline V gene encodes CDR1 ENHRY and CDR2 SYGVKD. The CDR3 is CAIGRGGAYEQYF. DNA for the CDR3: TGTGCCATCGGCAGAGGGGGGGCCTACGAGCAGTACTTC.

This chain links TRBV28 with TRBJ1-1; D possibly corresponds to TRBD1 (5 bases). Germline assignment: CDR1 MDHEN and CDR2 SYDVKM. This CDR3 has 13 residues. Trimming stripped 7 bases from V and 6 bases from J, with 15 bases between. As DNA, the CDR3 is TGTGCCAGCAAAACCCCGGCGGGGGCTGAAGCTTTCTTT. Its translation is CASKTPAGAEAFF.

CDR3 sequence: CASTTSGEPYNEQFF. The CDR3 DNA sequence: TGTGCCAGTACCACGAGCGGGGAGCCATACAATGAGCAGTTCTTC. The rearrangement links TRBV19 to TRBJ2-1; 7 bases align to TRBD2. V lost 7 bases to trimming and J lost 4 bases; unmatched junction nucleotides: 10. Germline CDR1 and CDR2: LNHDA and SQIVND (reference sequence). The CDR3 is made up of 15 amino acids.

This chain connects TRBV7-2 to TRBJ1-3; TRBD1 is a possible D gene (6 bases). The CDR3 is 16 residues long. The ends were cut back, 3 bases at V and 1 base at J, with 13 bases in the middle. Germline V gives CDR1 SGHTA, CDR2 FQGNSA. The CDR3 spells CASSLTGTPSGNTIYF. The CDR3 bases are TGTGCCAGCAGCTTGACCGGGACACCGTCTGGAAACACCATATATTTT. Full variable domain (remainder filled in from reference TRBV7-2 and TRBJ1-3): GAGVSQSPSNKVTEKGKDVELRCDPISGHTALYWYRQSLGQGLEFLIYFQGNSAPDKSGLPSDRFSAERTGGSVSTLTIQRTQQEDSAVYLCASSLTGTPSGNTIYFGEGSWLTVV.

This clone was seen once. The chain is built from TRBV29-1 and TRBJ2-3, with a possible D match to TRBD1 (5 bases). Trimming took 2 bases from V and 2 from J, leaving 26 bases between them. The CDR3 consists of 19 residues. Germline CDR1 is SQVTM and CDR2 is ANQGSEA. The CDR3 is CSVEPQGRLAPNDTDTQYF. CDR3 nucleotides: TGCAGCGTTGAACCTCAGGGAAGGTTGGCTCCGAATGACACAGATACGCAGTATTTT.

V is TRBV7-9 and J is TRBJ1-1; D unresolved. Trimming removed 1 base at V and 10 bases at J, with 13 bases between. Germline V gives CDR1 SEHNR, CDR2 FQNEAQ (reference sequence). The CDR3 has 13 amino acids. CDR3 sequence reads: CASSLVTPEGAFF. CDR3 sequence (DNA): TGTGCCAGCAGCTTAGTCACCCCCGAGGGAGCTTTCTTT. The whole variable domain, remainder taken from reference TRBV7-9 and TRBJ1-1, is DTGVSQNPRHKITKRGQNVTFRCDPISEHNRLYWYRQTLGQGPEFLTYFQNEAQLEKSRLLSDRFSAERPKGSFSTLEIQRTEQGDSAMYLCASSLVTPEGAFFGQGTRLTVV.

The genes are TRBV30 and TRBJ2-2; tentatively, D is TRBD1 (6 bases). The CDR3 length is 14 residues. Germline CDR1 GTSNPN, CDR2 SVGIG (reference sequence). The V end lost 6 bases, the J end lost 2 bases, and 13 bases lay between the germline ends. For the CDR3, the DNA is TGTGCCTGTCGACCGGGACATAACACCGGGGAGCTGTTTTTT. Its protein is CACRPGHNTGELFF.

This chain uses TRBV5-1 with TRBJ1-6; TRBD1 aligns across 8 bases. CDR1 is SGHRS and CDR2 is YFSETQ in the germline V gene. Losses at the gene ends were 4 bases for V and 9 bases for J; bases not matched to a gene: 6. The CDR3 runs 14 residues. The CDR3 nucleotides read TGCGCCAGCAGCCACGGACAGGGTAGTTCACCCCTCCACTTT. Encoded protein: CASSHGQGSSPLHF.

J is TRBJ2-4 and V is TRBV7-9; D uncertain. Germline V gene sequence: CDR1 SEHNR, CDR2 FQNEAQ (reference sequence). The V and J ends lost 7 bases and 12 bases respectively, with 13 bases between them. This CDR3 comprises 11 residues. The CDR3 loop is CASTSTRTQYF. The CDR3 coding sequence is TGTGCCAGCACCTCCACTCGTACTCAGTACTTC.

This clone turned up a few times. The chain is built from TRBV9 and TRBJ2-1; 10 positions agree with TRBD2. Germline assignment: CDR1 SGDLS and CDR2 YYNGEE. The CDR3 spans 16 residues. After removal of 0 bases from V and 7 bases from J, the junction contained 7 bases not matched to a gene. The CDR3 reads CASSVASGGGINEQFF. The CDR3 DNA reads TGTGCCAGCAGCGTAGCCAGCGGGGGGGGTATTAATGAGCAGTTCTTC.

The chain recombines TRBV6-6 with TRBJ1-6; D is unresolved. CDR1 and CDR2 (germline): MNHNY, SVGAGI (reference sequence). The CDR3 consists of 13 residues. V lost 7 bases, J lost 9 bases, and 13 bases lay in between. The CDR3 DNA reads as TGTGCCAGCAACCAGGTAGTCGGTTCACCCCTCCACTTT. It translates to CASNQVVGSPLHF.